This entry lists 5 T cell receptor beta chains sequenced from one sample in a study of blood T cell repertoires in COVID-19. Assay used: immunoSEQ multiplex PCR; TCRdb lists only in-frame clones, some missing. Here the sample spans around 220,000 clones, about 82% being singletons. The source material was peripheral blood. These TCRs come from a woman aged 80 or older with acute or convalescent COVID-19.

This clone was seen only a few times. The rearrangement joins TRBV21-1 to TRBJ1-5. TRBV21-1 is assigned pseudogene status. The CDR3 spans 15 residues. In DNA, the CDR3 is TGTGCCAGCAGTCCCGCGGGGCAAAGCAATCAGCCCCAGCATTTT. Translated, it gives CASSPAGQSNQPQHF.

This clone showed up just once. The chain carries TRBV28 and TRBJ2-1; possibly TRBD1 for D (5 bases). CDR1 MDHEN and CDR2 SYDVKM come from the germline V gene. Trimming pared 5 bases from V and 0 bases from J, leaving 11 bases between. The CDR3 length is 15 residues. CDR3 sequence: CASSARARSYNEQFF. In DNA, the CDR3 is TGTGCCAGCAGTGCCAGGGCGCGCTCCTACAATGAGCAGTTCTTC. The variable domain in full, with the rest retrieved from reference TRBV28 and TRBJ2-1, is DVKVTQSSRYLVKRTGEKVFLECVQDMDHENMFWYRQDPGLGLRLIYFSYDVKMKEKGDIPEGYSVSREKKERFSLILESASTNQTSMYLCASSARARSYNEQFFGPGTRLTVL.

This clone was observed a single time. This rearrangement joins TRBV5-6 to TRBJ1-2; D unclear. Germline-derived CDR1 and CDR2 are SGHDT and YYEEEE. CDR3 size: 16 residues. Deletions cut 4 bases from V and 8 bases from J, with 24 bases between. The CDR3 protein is CASSRTDFLTGKGYTF. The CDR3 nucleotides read TGTGCCAGCAGCCGTACGGACTTCCTTACGGGGAAGGGCTACACCTTC.

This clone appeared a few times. CDR3 residues: CASSLPGGNEKLFF. In DNA, the CDR3 is TGTGCCAGCAGTCTTCCGGGGGGAAATGAAAAACTGTTTTTT. The gene calls are TRBV28 and TRBJ1-4; maybe TRBD1 (5 bases). Germline V lookup: CDR1 MDHEN, CDR2 SYDVKM. This CDR3 spans 14 amino acids. V was trimmed by 5 bases and J by 5 bases, leaving 12 bases between them.

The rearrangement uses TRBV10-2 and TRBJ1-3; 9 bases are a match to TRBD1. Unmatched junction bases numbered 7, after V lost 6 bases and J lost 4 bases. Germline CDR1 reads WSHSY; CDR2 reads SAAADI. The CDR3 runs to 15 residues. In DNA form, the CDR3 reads TGCGCCAGCAGGGATACAGGGGGCCGGGGAAACACCATATATTTT. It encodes CASRDTGGRGNTIYF.